One T cell receptor (beta chain) is described in this entry. V lost 5 bases to trimming and J lost 6 bases, with 14 bases between them. CDR3 length: 15 residues. Looked up from germline, CDR1 is SGHTA and CDR2 is FQGTGA. Data came from immunoSEQ multiplex PCR; TCRdb stores just in-frame clones and leaves some out. The sample holds about 150,000 clones, around 83% seen once. The data are from a study of blood T cell repertoires in COVID-19. Study information: PBMCs, B-cell-depleted T cells, or T cells provided the cDNA or gDNA that made up the material.

A Seattle source enrolled patients during active infection and followed them longitudinally. The sample comprised peripheral blood. The source is an older woman with COVID-19, enrolled during active disease. This rearrangement joins TRBV7-3 to TRBJ1-6; TRBD1 might be the D (6 bases). Here the CDR3 DNA reads TGTGCCAGCAGCATTCAGGGGCTCGGTAATTCACCCCTCCACTTT. Encoded protein: CASSIQGLGNSPLHF.